These 12 T cell receptor beta chains came from one sample sequenced in a study of human T cells and chemical hapten exposure. TCRdb recomputed calls from the RACE reads with MiXCR, one row per CDR3 protein. The data show fewer than 500,000 distinct CDR3 sequences, roughly 5% seen once. Time point described: patch test 1, 2 weeks after DPC sensitization. Treatment noted: therapeutic diphenylcyclopropenone sensitization with weekly scalp DPC. Material: whole blood, obtained in connection with sensitization to the hapten diphenylcyclopropenone (DPC). These receptors were collected from a woman aged 45-59 years with alopecia areata. Some clones in this sample may be carry-over from other donors' samples.

This clonotype was counted many times. The J gene is TRBJ2-1, the V gene TRBV12-3 or TRBV12-4; D is perhaps TRBD1 or TRBD2 (6 bases each). Trimming removed 1 base from V and 4 bases from J, with 8 bases in between. The CDR3 is 14 amino acids. The CDR3 spells CASSLEGGYNEQFF. The CDR3 region has the DNA TGTGCCAGCAGTTTAGAGGGGGGTTACAATGAGCAGTTCTTC.

This clonotype was counted at least ten times. A junction boundary mismatches the germline segment, possibly from a read error. The V and J genes are TRBV6-6 and TRBJ1-3, with D hard to call. This CDR3 has 13 residues. Germline lookup yields CDR1 MNHNY and CDR2 SVGAGI (reference sequence). The CDR3 region has the DNA TGTGCCAGCAGTTACTCTGAACGCGGACTCCTGAATTTT. It yields the protein CASSYSERGLLNF.

In its sample, this clonotype was seen a few times. The chain couples TRBV5-1 to TRBJ2-7; 11 nucleotides align to TRBD2. The CDR3 sequence is 17 residues long. Germline V gene sequence: CDR1 SGHRS, CDR2 YFSETQ. The V segment lost 3 bases and the J segment 3 bases; nucleotides outside the gene matches: 11. As DNA, the CDR3 is TGCGCCAGCAGCTCGCCTCCGGGACTAGCGGTAGGCTACGAGCAGTACTTC. Encoded protein: CASSSPPGLAVGYEQYF.

This clonotype was seen repeatedly, ten times or more. This chain links TRBV9 with TRBJ2-1; the D gene could be TRBD1 or TRBD2 (5 bases each). Germline loops: CDR1 SGDLS, CDR2 YYNGEE. The CDR3 is made up of 16 amino acids. The germline V and J ends were trimmed by 4 bases and 1 base, with 15 bases remaining between them. The CDR3: CASSTGTAFSYNEQFF. CDR3 bases: TGTGCCAGCAGCACCGGGACGGCCTTTTCCTACAATGAGCAGTTCTTC.

There are a few counts of this clonotype. The chain employs TRBV4-2 and TRBJ2-1; 12 nucleotides line up with TRBD2. The V and J ends lost 1 base and 9 bases, in that order; junction bases with no gene match: 10. The CDR3 length is 17 residues. CDR1 and CDR2 from the germline V gene are LGHNA and YNFKEQ. As DNA, the CDR3 is TGTGCCAGCAGCCAAGCCCGGGTGACTAGCGGGAGAGCTGAGCAGTTCTTC. This codes for CASSQARVTSGRAEQFF.

This clonotype was seen repeatedly, ten times or more. The V gene is TRBV13, the J gene TRBJ1-6; D not resolved. Per the germline V gene, CDR1 is PRHDT and CDR2 is FYEKMQ (reference sequence). V lost 2 bases, J lost 3 bases, and 14 bases lay in between. The CDR3 covers 17 residues. CDR3 amino acids: CASSLMTDRGYNSPLHF. The CDR3 DNA is TGTGCCAGCAGCTTAATGACGGATCGGGGCTATAATTCACCCCTCCACTTT.

About this clonotype: This may arise from a read error, as a much more abundant clone is one base away. This chain links TRBV6-2 or TRBV6-3 with TRBJ1-4; no clear D. In germline, CDR1 is MNHEY, CDR2 SVGEGT. The CDR3 spans 11 residues. The chain's CDR3 is CAGSRDEKLFF. The DNA of the CDR3 is TGTGCCGGCAGTCGAGATGAAAAACTGTTTTTT.

This clonotype has a handful of counts. The V and J genes are TRBV15 and TRBJ2-3; D is possibly TRBD2 (5 bases). CDR1 is LNHNV, CDR2 YYDKDF, per germline (reference sequence). The CDR3 is 15 residues long. Trimming removed 0 bases at V and 1 base at J, with 8 bases between. The CDR3 here is CATSRERGRTDTQYF. CDR3 in DNA: TGTGCCACCAGCAGAGAACGCGGGCGCACAGATACGCAGTATTTT.

This clonotype showed up many times. The chain is built from TRBV5-1 and TRBJ2-7, with D perhaps given as TRBD1 or TRBD2 (5 bases each). The CDR3 consists of 15 residues. V shed 0 bases and J shed 3 bases, with 13 bases lying between them. Germline CDR1 is SGHRS and CDR2 is YFSETQ. For the CDR3, the DNA is TGCGCCAGCAGCTTGGAGGGGACGTCCCGCTACGAGCAGTACTTC. Its translation: CASSLEGTSRYEQYF.

The genes are TRBV6-2 or TRBV6-3 and TRBJ1-6; D is undetermined. The CDR3 contains 16 residues. V lost 2 bases and J lost 0, with 8 bases in between. The germline V gene has CDR1 MNHEY and CDR2 SVGEGT. The chain's CDR3 is CASSYDGRSYNSPLHF. For the CDR3, the DNA is TGTGCCAGCAGTTACGACGGGCGCTCCTATAATTCACCCCTCCACTTT.

V and J are TRBV6-6 and TRBJ2-4; no definite D call. This CDR3 is 17 amino acids long. CDR1 is MNHNY, CDR2 SVGAGI, per germline (reference sequence). V was pared by 4 bases and J by 0 bases, with 16 bases between. Here the CDR3 reads CASSSTHWTLAKNIQYF. CDR3 in DNA: TGTGCCAGCAGTTCCACACACTGGACCCTAGCCAAAAACATTCAGTACTTC.

This clonotype has at least ten counts. This rearrangement joins TRBV12-3 or TRBV12-4 to TRBJ2-3; D ambiguous. Trimming left V 5 bases short and J 6 bases short, with 21 bases between. CDR3 length: 16 residues. The DNA for the CDR3 is TGTGCCAGCAGTCCTTGGTGGGCGGAGACACAGGATACGCAGTATTTT. Translation: CASSPWWAETQDTQYF.